This TCR beta chain was retrieved from a study of human T cells and chemical hapten exposure. Study context: The upper back received 0.01% DPC by patch testing, with results read at 6 days. Study-wide points: With regard to DPC sensitization, TCRs above 1 in 1000 frequency did not change.

Trimming at V came to 3 bases and at J to 0 bases, leaving 20 bases not matched to a gene. The germline V gene encodes CDR1 SGHRS and CDR2 YFSETQ. CDR3 length: 22 amino acids. One entry per CDR3 protein, called by TCRdb with MiXCR from the RACE reads. The table lists 300,000 to 450,000 distinct CDR3 sequences, 5.5% of them singletons. Time point indicated: pre-sensitization, week 0. Treatment meaning: therapeutic diphenylcyclopropenone sensitization with weekly scalp DPC. The study enrolled 18 to 70-year-old alopecia patients suitable for DPC. Total RNA came from unfractionated whole blood. To note about this clonotype: Antigen unknown.

This receptor was identified in a woman aged 18 to 35 with alopecia areata. Some clones in this sample may be carry-over from other donors' samples. The sequencing used whole blood, collected in connection with sensitization to the hapten diphenylcyclopropenone (DPC). The chain uses TRBV5-1 and TRBJ2-6; 8 positions agree with TRBD1. CDR3 sequence reads: CASSYWGAGLGQVDSGANVLTF. The CDR3 bases are TGCGCCAGCAGCTATTGGGGGGCCGGATTGGGACAGGTAGACTCTGGGGCCAACGTCCTGACTTTC.